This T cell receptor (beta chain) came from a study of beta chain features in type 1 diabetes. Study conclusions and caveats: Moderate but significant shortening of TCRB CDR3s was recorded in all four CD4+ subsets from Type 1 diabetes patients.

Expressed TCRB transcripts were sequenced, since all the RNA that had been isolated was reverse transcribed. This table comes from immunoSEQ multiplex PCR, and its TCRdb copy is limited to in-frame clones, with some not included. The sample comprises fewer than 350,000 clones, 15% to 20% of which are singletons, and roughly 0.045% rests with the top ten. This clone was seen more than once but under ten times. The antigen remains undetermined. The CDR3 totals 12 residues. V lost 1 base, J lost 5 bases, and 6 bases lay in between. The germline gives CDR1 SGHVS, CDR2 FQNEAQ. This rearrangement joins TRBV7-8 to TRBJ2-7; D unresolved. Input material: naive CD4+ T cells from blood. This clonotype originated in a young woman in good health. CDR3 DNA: TGTGCCAGCAGCTTAGAACATCACGAGCAGTACTTC. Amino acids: CASSLEHHEQYF.